This paragraph covers one TCR beta chain sequence. An end of the junction differs from the germline gene, which may be a read error. A second PCR, run for roughly 7 to 11 cycles, used a sample-barcoded 5' primer plus a J-beta primer mix. TCRdb analysed the 5' RACE reads with MiXCR anew, one entry per CDR3 protein. The repertoire holds more than 500,000 distinct CDR3 sequences, with about 25% as singletons. There were healthy Caucasian individuals from Russia, aged about 6 to 90, serving as donors. Each donor's blood draw was roughly 10 milliliters of peripheral blood. The CDR3 is 16 amino acids. Germline CDR1 is MNHEY and CDR2 is SVGAGI. The sample comes from a study of blood T cells in healthy people across ages.

This TCR derives from a woman aged 70 to 79 in good health. V is TRBV6-5 and J is TRBJ1-2; tentatively, D is TRBD1 (6 bases). The sample consisted of blood. The CDR3 DNA follows: TGTGCCAGCAGTTACGCCTGGGGGGCTGCTAACGATGGCTACACCTTC. Its protein is CASSYAWGAANDGYTF.